The 22 T cell receptor beta chains below were found in one sample sequenced in a study of shared clonotypes between healthy human individuals. TCRdb keeps only in-frame clones here, not all; method: immunoSEQ multiplex PCR. The data show roughly 2,300,000 clones, less than 95% seen once. Sequencing was done on a sample of naive CD4+ T cells from PBMCs. Subset reported: CD45RA+ positively selected. These receptors all stem from a man aged 18 to 29 in good health. Some clones in this sample may be carry-over from other donors' samples.

Written as DNA, the CDR3 is TGTGCCAGCAGCCTCCTACTCGGTGGCAATGAGCAGTTCTTC. Its protein product is CASSLLLGGNEQFF. The chain employs TRBV7-2 and TRBJ2-1; D unclear. The CDR3 runs to 14 residues. Per germline, CDR1 SGHTA and CDR2 FQGNSA. V was clipped by 5 bases and J by 6 bases, with 14 bases between them.

V is TRBV7-9 and J is TRBJ2-5; D is uncertain. This CDR3 spans 13 amino acids. V was clipped by 8 bases and J by 1 base, with 11 bases between them. Germline CDR1 is SEHNR and CDR2 is FQNEAQ (reference sequence). The DNA of the CDR3 is TGTGCCAGCGTTCTAGAGTTCCAAGAGACCCAGTACTTC. Translated, it gives CASVLEFQETQYF.

This CDR3 reads CATSKLQGFSYEQYF. Here the CDR3 DNA reads TGTGCCACCAGCAAACTTCAGGGGTTCTCCTACGAGCAGTACTTC. The chain uses TRBV15 and TRBJ2-7, with TRBD1 as a possible D gene (6 bases). The CDR3 spans 15 residues. CDR1 is LNHNV, CDR2 YYDKDF, per germline (reference sequence). Trimming left V 4 bases short and J 0 bases short, with 13 bases between.

The chain recombines TRBV5-6 with TRBJ1-1; D is unresolved. The germline V gene encodes CDR1 SGHDT and CDR2 YYEEEE. This CDR3 region has 15 residues. The V and J ends lost 4 bases and 0 bases respectively, with 13 bases between them. This CDR3 is CASSPSAGMNTEAFF. CDR3 nucleotides: TGTGCCAGCAGCCCATCGGCGGGGATGAACACTGAAGCTTTCTTT.

V gene TRBV25-1 combines with J gene TRBJ2-1; D ambiguous. Between the trimmed V and J ends, which lost 1 base and 5 bases, there was a span of 9 bases. Germline V gives CDR1 MGHDK, CDR2 SYGVNS. The CDR3 is 14 amino acids. Written as DNA, the CDR3 is TGTGCCAGCAGTGAATTCGGGCCAAACAATGAGCAGTTCTTC. It specifies CASSEFGPNNEQFF.

The chain recombines TRBV28 with TRBJ1-1; D is unclear. Germline-derived CDR1 and CDR2 are MDHEN and SYDVKM. Trimming removed 5 bases from V and 1 base from J, with 8 bases in between. CDR3 length equals 13 residues. The CDR3 region is CASSVRQNTEAFF. The CDR3 DNA sequence: TGTGCCAGCAGTGTGAGGCAGAACACTGAAGCTTTCTTT.

The chain recombines TRBV7-9 with TRBJ2-1, with D hard to call. The germline V gene has CDR1 SEHNR and CDR2 FQNEAQ (reference sequence). The CDR3 runs to 14 residues. The V gene lost 10 bases and the J gene lost 2 bases, with 15 bases spanning the gap. The CDR3 sequence: CATENSPAYNEQFF. CDR3 bases: TGTGCCACCGAGAATTCCCCGGCCTACAATGAGCAGTTCTTC. Filled out from reference TRBV7-9 and TRBJ2-1, the complete variable domain reads DTGVSQNPRHKITKRGQNVTFRCDPISEHNRLYWYRQTLGQGPEFLTYFQNEAQLEKSRLLSDRFSAERPKGSFSTLEIQRTEQGDSAMYLCATENSPAYNEQFFGPGTRLTVL.

The chain is built from TRBV6-1 and TRBJ1-2, with 7 bases identical to TRBD1. With 5 bases clipped from V and 0 bases from J, the junction kept 6 bases outside the gene matches. The germline gives CDR1 MNHNS, CDR2 SASEGT. The CDR3 has 15 residues. CDR3: CASSRGTEPNYGYTF. The DNA of the CDR3 is TGTGCCAGCAGTCGCGGGACAGAGCCTAACTATGGCTACACCTTC.

The chain is built from TRBV27 and TRBJ2-7, with TRBD1 identical over 11 bases. The CDR3 length is 16 residues. CDR1 is MNHEY and CDR2 is SMNVEV in the germline V gene (reference sequence). With 4 bases clipped from V and 3 bases from J, the junction kept 8 bases outside the gene matches. As DNA, the CDR3 is TGTGCCAGCAGTTCTATCCCGGGACAGGGGGACTACGAGCAGTACTTC. Residues: CASSSIPGQGDYEQYF.

As concerns this clone: The same CDR3 can be traced to other DNA sequences in this sample. CDR3 DNA sequence: TGTGCCAGCAGTTACGGAGGGAACACTGAAGCTTTCTTT. Its translation: CASSYGGNTEAFF. This chain connects TRBV6-5 to TRBJ1-1; D not certain. The germline gives CDR1 MNHEY, CDR2 SVGAGI. V dropped 2 bases and J dropped 1 base, with 5 bases sitting between them. The CDR3 is 13 amino acids.

This sequence joins TRBV5-1 and TRBJ2-7; tentatively, D is TRBD2 (6 bases). CDR1 and CDR2 from the germline V gene are SGHRS and YFSETQ. This CDR3 has 13 amino acids. The V end lost 0 bases, the J end lost 6 bases, and 10 bases lay between the germline ends. DNA of the CDR3: TGCGCCAGCAGCTTGGCCGGCGGGACCGAGCAGTACTTC. Residues: CASSLAGGTEQYF.

The CDR3 DNA follows: TGTGCCAGCAGTTTACAGGGATCAAACTATGGCTACACCTTC. It translates to CASSLQGSNYGYTF. V is TRBV27 and J is TRBJ1-2; possibly TRBD1 for D (5 bases). The CDR3 totals 14 residues. Germline assignment: CDR1 MNHEY and CDR2 SMNVEV (reference sequence). Deletions cut 2 bases from V and 2 bases from J, with 9 bases between.

A single count supports this clone. V usage is TRBV28 and J usage is TRBJ2-7, with 7 positions matching TRBD2. The CDR3 has 15 residues. With V trimmed by 7 bases and J by 5 bases, 14 bases remained unmatched. Germline assignment: CDR1 MDHEN and CDR2 SYDVKM. CDR3 residues: CASTPGGAGLNEQYF. The CDR3 bases are TGTGCCAGCACCCCGGGGGGAGCGGGACTTAACGAGCAGTACTTC.

The chain uses TRBV6-5 and TRBJ1-2; D is undetermined. Trimming pared 6 bases from V and 4 bases from J, leaving 18 bases between. Germline V CDR1 and CDR2: MNHEY, SVGAGI. The CDR3 consists of 15 residues. CDR3 sequence (DNA): TGTGCCAGCAGCCCCGACACAACGCGGGGCTATGGCTACACCTTC. Its translation: CASSPDTTRGYGYTF.

Notes on this clone: The sample carries other DNA sequences with the same CDR3. The J gene is TRBJ1-2, the V gene TRBV7-2; 9 bases map to TRBD1. The germline gives CDR1 SGHTA, CDR2 FQGNSA. The CDR3 loop spans 13 amino acids. Trimming cost V 0 bases and J 8 bases; bases outside gene matches: 1. CDR3 amino acids: CASSLAGQGGYTF. In DNA, the CDR3 is TGTGCCAGCAGCTTAGCGGGACAGGGAGGCTACACCTTC.

The rearrangement links TRBV30 to TRBJ2-5; D might be TRBD2 (5 bases). The CDR3 length is 16 residues. Germline assignment: CDR1 GTSNPN and CDR2 SVGIG (reference sequence). The V and J ends lost 2 bases and 5 bases respectively, with 21 bases between them. The CDR3 DNA sequence: TGTGCCTGGAGTTTCAACCGGGGTCTTTTTGGGGAGACCCAGTACTTC. Translating it yields CAWSFNRGLFGETQYF.

The CDR3 region has the DNA TGTGCCAGCAGTACCCAGGGTGGGAACACTGAAGCTTTCTTT. Amino acid sequence: CASSTQGGNTEAFF. The genes are TRBV6-6 and TRBJ1-1, with a tentative D call TRBD1 (5 bases). CDR1 is MNHNY, CDR2 SVGAGI, per germline (reference sequence). Trimming pared 5 bases from V and 1 base from J, leaving 11 bases between. This CDR3 is 14 amino acids long.

The chain has TRBV7-2 and TRBJ1-2; no reliable D call. CDR3 length equals 13 residues. Germline V gene sequence: CDR1 SGHTA, CDR2 FQGNSA. Trimming took off 4 bases at V and 7 bases at J, with 13 bases between the two ends. CDR3 sequence (DNA): TGTGCCAGCAGCTCCAAGACTTGGGGTGGCTACACCTTC. This codes for CASSSKTWGGYTF.

This chain uses TRBV5-1 with TRBJ2-7; D might be TRBD1 or TRBD2, each matching 6 bases. The CDR3 covers 15 residues. Deletions cut 3 bases from V and 4 bases from J, with 17 bases between. Per the germline V gene, CDR1 is SGHRS and CDR2 is YFSETQ. DNA for the CDR3: TGCGCCAGCAGCTGGGGGGACACCGGTCGGTACGAGCAGTACTTC. This gives the protein CASSWGDTGRYEQYF.

In the case of this clone: This same CDR3 is encoded by further DNA sequences in the sample. J is TRBJ2-1 and V is TRBV7-2; D remains ambiguous. The CDR3 covers 12 residues. V was trimmed by 3 bases and J by 4 bases, leaving 4 bases between them. The germline gives CDR1 SGHTA, CDR2 FQGNSA. DNA of the CDR3: TGTGCCAGCAGCTTGTATTACAATGAGCAGTTCTTC. It translates to CASSLYYNEQFF.

This clone was observed once. The chain carries TRBV9 and TRBJ2-3; 10 bases agree with TRBD2. This CDR3 has 16 amino acids. Trimming took 1 base from V and 2 from J; bases not matched to a gene: 4. Germline V gives CDR1 SGDLS, CDR2 YYNGEE. Written as DNA, the CDR3 is TGTGCCAGCAGCGTATTTAGCGGGAGGACCACAGATACGCAGTATTTT. Translation gives CASSVFSGRTTDTQYF.

This sequence joins TRBV29-1 and TRBJ2-7; TRBD2 aligns across 10 bases. This CDR3 spans 16 amino acids. The germline CDR1 and CDR2 sequences are SQVTM and ANQGSEA. The V and J ends lost 0 bases and 6 bases, in that order; junction bases with no gene match: 11. The CDR3 protein is CSVEDLSLAGVGEQYF. The CDR3, as DNA: TGCAGCGTTGAAGATCTCTCGCTAGCGGGAGTGGGCGAGCAGTACTTC.